This is a list of T cell receptor beta chains from one sample in a study of cytomegalovirus exposure and HLA in healthy donors. Sequencing used immunoSEQ multiplex PCR; TCRdb keeps in-frame clones, though not all of them. The sample includes tens of thousands of clones, about three quarters of them seen just once. Sequencing was performed on PBMCs. The origin of the receptors is a male donor in good health and CMV-seropositive. The CDR3 runs from the conserved cysteine through the conserved F or W. D genes are given only for firm matches. A clone size is listed for some rows: how often the clone was seen (once, few, many), or a class if it is expanded.

d_call: .; clone_size: .; j_call: TRBJ2-1; v_call: TRBV5-1; cdr3_nt: TGCGCCAGCACCACAGGGCTGGACAATGAGCAGTTCTTC; cdr3_aa: CASTTGLDNEQFF
d_call: TRBD1; clone_size: .; j_call: TRBJ2-7; v_call: TRBV28; cdr3_nt: TGTGCCAGCATCCCTCCCGCAGGGACAGAGGGTTTCGAGCAGTACTTC; cdr3_aa: CASIPPAGTEGFEQYF
d_call: TRBD1; clone_size: .; j_call: TRBJ1-2; v_call: TRBV12-5; cdr3_nt: TGTGCTAGTGGTTTGGCCCGGGACAGATACTATGGCTACACCTTC; cdr3_aa: CASGLARDRYYGYTF
d_call: .; clone_size: .; j_call: TRBJ2-2; v_call: TRBV6-5; cdr3_nt: TGTGCCAGCAGTTATGGGGGCCGGACCGGGGAGCTGTTTTTT; cdr3_aa: CASSYGGRTGELFF
d_call: TRBD2; clone_size: .; j_call: TRBJ2-2; v_call: TRBV29-1; cdr3_nt: TGCAGCGTTTCCGGACTAGCGAGCACCGGGGAGCTGTTTTTT; cdr3_aa: CSVSGLASTGELFF
d_call: TRBD1; clone_size: .; j_call: TRBJ2-3; v_call: TRBV30; cdr3_nt: TGTGCCTGGAGTACTGGACAGGGCCTCACAGATACGCAGTATTTT; cdr3_aa: CAWSTGQGLTDTQYF
d_call: .; clone_size: .; j_call: TRBJ1-1; v_call: TRBV30; cdr3_nt: TGTGCCTGGAGTGTCAGGCCGTTGCGGAACACTGAAGCTTTCTTT; cdr3_aa: CAWSVRPLRNTEAFF
d_call: TRBD1; clone_size: .; j_call: TRBJ2-7; v_call: TRBV7-9; cdr3_nt: TGTGCCAGCAGCTTAAGAAGTGGACAGGGACCCTACGAGCAGTACTTC; cdr3_aa: CASSLRSGQGPYEQYF
d_call: .; clone_size: .; j_call: TRBJ2-5; v_call: TRBV2; cdr3_nt: TGTGCCAGCAGTGACAGGGCGGGGGAGACCCAGTACTTC; cdr3_aa: CASSDRAGETQYF
d_call: .; clone_size: .; j_call: TRBJ2-7; v_call: TRBV27; cdr3_nt: TGTGCCAGCAGTACCTACAGGGTTACCTACGAGCAGTACTTC; cdr3_aa: CASSTYRVTYEQYF
d_call: .; clone_size: few; j_call: TRBJ2-3; v_call: TRBV5-1; cdr3_nt: TGCGCCAGCAGCGTGTCCTTAGGTTCCGCGGGTACGCAGTATTTT; cdr3_aa: CASSVSLGSAGTQYF
d_call: .; clone_size: .; j_call: TRBJ1-3; v_call: TRBV9; cdr3_nt: TGTGCCAGCAGCGCCAACAGGAACCCTGGAAACACCATATATTTT; cdr3_aa: CASSANRNPGNTIYF
d_call: .; clone_size: .; j_call: TRBJ2-7; v_call: TRBV7-2; cdr3_nt: TGTGCCAGCAGCTTGCCCGTGCAGAACGAGCAGTACTTC; cdr3_aa: CASSLPVQNEQYF
d_call: TRBD2; clone_size: .; j_call: TRBJ2-3; v_call: TRBV6-5; cdr3_nt: TGTGCCAGCAGCGGACTAGCGGGGGTCACAGATACGCAGTATTTT; cdr3_aa: CASSGLAGVTDTQYF
d_call: TRBD2; clone_size: .; j_call: TRBJ2-1; v_call: TRBV27; cdr3_nt: TGTGCCACACTAGCGGGAGGACTGTACAATGAGCAGTTCTTC; cdr3_aa: CATLAGGLYNEQFF
d_call: .; clone_size: .; j_call: TRBJ1-2; v_call: TRBV9; cdr3_nt: TGTGCCAGCAGCGCCGGGACAATCTATGGCTACACCTTC; cdr3_aa: CASSAGTIYGYTF
d_call: .; clone_size: .; j_call: TRBJ2-7; v_call: TRBV27; cdr3_nt: TGTGCCAGCAGTTTAGTGGAGGTTGGAGGAGCCGCAGAGCAGTACTTC; cdr3_aa: CASSLVEVGGAAEQYF
d_call: .; clone_size: once; j_call: TRBJ2-2; v_call: TRBV19; cdr3_nt: TGTGCCAGCCGGCCAGGTTACACCGGGGAGCTGTTTTTT; cdr3_aa: CASRPGYTGELFF
d_call: TRBD1; clone_size: .; j_call: TRBJ2-2; v_call: TRBV2; cdr3_nt: TGTGCCAGCACCATTCAGGGGGCGCCGGCCGGGGAGCTGTTTTTT; cdr3_aa: CASTIQGAPAGELFF
d_call: .; clone_size: .; j_call: TRBJ2-7; v_call: TRBV11-2; cdr3_nt: TGTGCCAGCAGCTTAGCAGGCAGTACCTACGAGCAGTACTTC; cdr3_aa: CASSLAGSTYEQYF
d_call: TRBD1; clone_size: .; j_call: TRBJ2-7; v_call: TRBV4-1; cdr3_nt: TGCGCCAGCAGCACCCGACAGGGGAGCAACTACGAGCAGTACTTC; cdr3_aa: CASSTRQGSNYEQYF
d_call: TRBD1; clone_size: .; j_call: TRBJ1-6; v_call: TRBV6-5; cdr3_nt: TGTGCCAGCGGACAGGGAATTTATAATTCACCCCTCCACTTT; cdr3_aa: CASGQGIYNSPLHF
d_call: .; clone_size: .; j_call: TRBJ2-2; v_call: TRBV28; cdr3_nt: TGTGCCAGCAGTACGGGGGACACCGGGGAGCTGTTTTTT; cdr3_aa: CASSTGDTGELFF
d_call: .; clone_size: .; j_call: TRBJ1-6; v_call: TRBV7-6; cdr3_nt: TGTGCCAGCAGCCAGGACATCCTCGCTAATTCACCCCTCCACTTT; cdr3_aa: CASSQDILANSPLHF
d_call: TRBD2; clone_size: .; j_call: TRBJ2-7; v_call: TRBV27; cdr3_nt: TGTGCCAGCAGGGGCAGCGGGGGATTCTCCTACGAGCAGTACTTC; cdr3_aa: CASRGSGGFSYEQYF
d_call: .; clone_size: .; j_call: TRBJ1-4; v_call: TRBV5-6; cdr3_nt: TGTGCCAGCAGCTTAGAGATAACTAATGAAAAACTGTTTTTT; cdr3_aa: CASSLEITNEKLFF
d_call: TRBD2; clone_size: .; j_call: TRBJ2-7; v_call: TRBV7-9; cdr3_nt: TGTGCCAGCAGTGGCGCGGCGGGGGTCGAGCAGTACTTC; cdr3_aa: CASSGAAGVEQYF
d_call: TRBD1; clone_size: .; j_call: TRBJ1-2; v_call: TRBV7-2; cdr3_nt: TGTGCCAGCAGCACGTACAGGGGCGACGGCTACACCTTC; cdr3_aa: CASSTYRGDGYTF
d_call: .; clone_size: .; j_call: TRBJ1-2; v_call: TRBV28; cdr3_nt: TGTGCCAGCAGTATCAACCTAAGTGGCTACACCTTC; cdr3_aa: CASSINLSGYTF
d_call: TRBD1; clone_size: .; j_call: TRBJ2-7; v_call: TRBV27; cdr3_nt: TGTGCCAGCAGTTCCGGGACAGGGATCAACGAGCAGTACTTC; cdr3_aa: CASSSGTGINEQYF
d_call: TRBD1; clone_size: .; j_call: TRBJ1-6; v_call: TRBV27; cdr3_nt: TGTGCCAGCAGTTCATCTGACAGGGCTAATTCACCCCTCCACTTT; cdr3_aa: CASSSSDRANSPLHF
d_call: TRBD1; clone_size: once; j_call: TRBJ2-4; v_call: TRBV27; cdr3_nt: TGTGCCAGCAGTCCTACAGGGGGCGGAGGAAACATTCAGTACTTC; cdr3_aa: CASSPTGGGGNIQYF
d_call: .; clone_size: .; j_call: TRBJ2-3; v_call: TRBV15; cdr3_nt: TGTGCCACCAGCAGAGGAAGGACAGGCACAGATACGCAGTATTTT; cdr3_aa: CATSRGRTGTDTQYF
d_call: TRBD2; clone_size: .; j_call: TRBJ2-3; v_call: TRBV27; cdr3_nt: TGTGCCAGCAGTTTATCGGGAGGGGCCGCAGATACGCAGTATTTT; cdr3_aa: CASSLSGGAADTQYF
d_call: .; clone_size: .; j_call: TRBJ1-1; v_call: TRBV5-5; cdr3_nt: TGTGCCAGCAGTATGAGGGTGGGGGGGATGAACACTGAAGCTTTCTTT; cdr3_aa: CASSMRVGGMNTEAFF
d_call: TRBD1; clone_size: .; j_call: TRBJ1-5; v_call: TRBV2; cdr3_nt: TGTGCCAGCAGGGACGGACAGGGGGTTCATCAGCCCCAGCATTTT; cdr3_aa: CASRDGQGVHQPQHF
d_call: .; clone_size: .; j_call: TRBJ1-2; v_call: TRBV9; cdr3_nt: TGTGCCAGCAGCGTACCCCGTGGAGGGAGCGAATATGGCTACACCTTC; cdr3_aa: CASSVPRGGSEYGYTF
d_call: .; clone_size: .; j_call: TRBJ1-6; v_call: TRBV30; cdr3_nt: TGTGCCTGGAGCGTCGGCTCCTATAATTCACCCCTCCACTTT; cdr3_aa: CAWSVGSYNSPLHF
d_call: TRBD1; clone_size: .; j_call: TRBJ1-1; v_call: TRBV6-1; cdr3_nt: TGTGCCAGCCGTAAAGGGGGCAACACTGAAGCTTTCTTT; cdr3_aa: CASRKGGNTEAFF
d_call: .; clone_size: .; j_call: TRBJ2-7; v_call: TRBV5-4; cdr3_nt: TGTGCCAGCAGCTTAGGGGAGGATAGCTCCTACGAGCAGTACTTC; cdr3_aa: CASSLGEDSSYEQYF